The subject of this entry is one T cell receptor beta chain. The data originate from a study of blood T cell repertoires in COVID-19. TCRdb keeps only in-frame clones here, not all; method: immunoSEQ multiplex PCR. In the table there are 310,000 or so clones, approximately 90% of which are singletons. Clinical history as reported by participants underpinned cohort assignment. The CDR3 totals 14 residues. Between the trimmed V and J ends, which lost 2 bases and 3 bases, there was a span of 8 bases. The germline V gene encodes CDR1 SGHVS and CDR2 FQNEAQ. Material for sequencing was PBMCs or T cells enriched from blood (not recorded which). The genes are TRBV7-8 and TRBJ2-4; no firm D call. The receptor comes from a woman under 40 who had recovered from COVID-19. Here the CDR3 DNA reads TGTGCCAGCAGCTTATTCGGTGTCAAAAACATTCAGTACTTC. It is translated as CASSLFGVKNIQYF. The variable domain in full, completed from reference TRBV7-8 and TRBJ2-4, reads GAGVSQSPRYKVAKRGQDVALRCDPISGHVSLFWYQQALGQGPEFLTYFQNEAQLDKSGLPSDRFFAERPEGSVSTLKIQRTQQEDSAVYLCASSLFGVKNIQYFGAGTRLSVL.